This entry lists 14 T cell receptor beta chains sequenced from one sample in a study of blood T cell repertoires in COVID-19. Sequenced by immunoSEQ multiplex PCR; TCRdb stores in-frame clones only, minus some. The sample lists 60,000 to 90,000 clones; about 74% were seen once. The sample taken for sequencing was peripheral blood. These receptors originate from a human donor with acute or convalescent COVID-19. The donor label of this sample is uncertain.

This sequence joins TRBV14 and TRBJ2-1, with D maybe TRBD1 (6 bases). Germline values: CDR1 SGHDN, CDR2 FVKESK. CDR3 size: 17 residues. Trimming took 4 bases from V and 3 from J, leaving 19 bases between them. Here the CDR3 reads CASSPEGVGFVYNEQFF. CDR3 coding DNA: TGTGCCAGCAGCCCCGAGGGGGTCGGGTTCGTCTACAATGAGCAGTTCTTC.

In this sample, this clone turned up a few times. The rearrangement uses TRBV5-8 and TRBJ1-6, with 7 nucleotides matching TRBD1. Germline CDR1 reads SGHTS; CDR2 reads YDEGEE. There are 14 residues in the CDR3. V shed 6 bases, J shed 10 bases, and the junction held 10 bases outside the gene matches. The CDR3 loop is CASNEYRGRSPLHF. The CDR3 bases are TGTGCCAGCAATGAGTACAGGGGCCGGTCACCCCTCCACTTT.

This sequence joins TRBV5-1 and TRBJ2-5, with TRBD1 matching 8 bases. Germline V CDR1 and CDR2: SGHRS, YFSETQ. V trimming: 2 bases; J trimming: 4 bases; junction bases outside the gene matches: 4. The CDR3 contains 14 residues. The CDR3 DNA sequence: TGCGCCAGCAGCTTAACCGGGACAGGAGAGACCCAGTACTTC. Translated, it gives CASSLTGTGETQYF.

The chain links TRBV6-6 to TRBJ1-1; D is unresolved. Germline CDR1 reads MNHNY; CDR2 reads SVGAGI (reference sequence). This CDR3 region has 14 residues. V was clipped by 4 bases and J by 4 bases, with 13 bases between them. CDR3 sequence: CASSSSQERTEAFF. The CDR3 nucleotides read TGTGCCAGCAGTTCGTCACAAGAACGCACTGAAGCTTTCTTT.

V is TRBV6-6 and J is TRBJ2-2, with a possible D match to TRBD2 (6 bases). The germline V and J ends were trimmed by 6 bases and 1 base, with 24 bases remaining between them. CDR1 and CDR2 from the germline V gene are MNHNY and SVGAGI (reference sequence). The CDR3 has 19 residues. DNA of the CDR3: TGTGCCAGCAGCTCCCACGGTTGGACCGGGACTCTGAACACCGGGGAGCTGTTTTTT. This gives the protein CASSSHGWTGTLNTGELFF.

The J gene is TRBJ1-5, the V gene TRBV7-2, with a weak D call TRBD1 (5 bases). With 5 bases removed from V and 4 bases from J, the gap between germline ends came to 15 bases. Germline-derived CDR1 and CDR2 are SGHTA and FQGNSA. The CDR3 runs to 15 residues. CDR3 sequence (DNA): TGTGCCAGCAGCACGGGGGGGGGTTTGAATCAGCCCCAGCATTTT. It is translated as CASSTGGGLNQPQHF.

This chain uses TRBV6-4 with TRBJ2-1; maybe TRBD1 (6 bases). The CDR3 sequence is 15 residues long. Trimming removed 5 bases at V and 4 bases at J, with 15 bases between. Germline CDR1 and CDR2: MRHNA and SNTAGT. The CDR3 spells CASSSRTDSYNEQFF. In nucleotides, the CDR3 is TGTGCCAGCAGTTCCCGGACAGACTCATACAATGAGCAGTTCTTC.

The rearrangement uses TRBV7-3 and TRBJ2-1; TRBD2 matches at 8 bases. CDR1 is SGHTA, CDR2 FQGTGA, per germline. This CDR3 is built from 16 residues. J lost 0 bases, V lost 4 bases, and 5 bases had no gene match. The CDR3 region is CASSSKSGSSYNEQFF. The CDR3 bases are TGTGCCAGCAGCTCCAAGAGCGGGAGCTCCTACAATGAGCAGTTCTTC.

V usage is TRBV28 and J usage is TRBJ2-3; TRBD1 matches 8 bases. CDR3 length: 13 residues. J was trimmed by 1 base and V by 6 bases; bases with no gene match: 0. The germline CDR1 and CDR2 sequences are MDHEN and SYDVKM. This chain's CDR3 is CASRGQGTDTQYF. The CDR3 region has the DNA TGTGCCAGCAGGGGACAGGGCACAGATACGCAGTATTTT.

The V and J genes are TRBV21-1 and TRBJ1-6; the table names TRBD1, a call not compared with the DNA. TRBV21-1 is recorded as a pseudogene. The CDR3 totals 16 residues. The CDR3 sequence is CASSKNPGHCNSPLHF. The CDR3 nucleotides are TGTGCCAGCAGCAAAAATCCGGGACACTGCAATTCACCCCTCCACTTT.

The V call is TRBV9, the J call TRBJ2-2; D is uncertain. The V end lost 0 bases, the J end lost 9 bases, and 9 bases lay between the germline ends. CDR1 is SGDLS and CDR2 is YYNGEE in the germline V gene. The CDR3 runs 13 residues. The CDR3 nucleotides read TGTGCCAGCAGCGTAGGGGCGACCCGGGAGCTGTTTTTT. Its protein is CASSVGATRELFF.

The genes are TRBV3-1 (or the pseudogene TRBV3-2) and TRBJ2-7; D might be TRBD2 (5 bases). With 0 bases removed from V and 2 bases from J, the gap between germline ends came to 8 bases. The length of the CDR3 is 14 residues. From germline, CDR1 is LGHDT and CDR2 YNNKEL (reference sequence). CDR3 loop: CASSQDTGTYEQYF. CDR3 coding DNA: TGTGCCAGCAGCCAAGACACGGGAACCTACGAGCAGTACTTC.

This clone has only a few counts. The chain is built from TRBV6-5 and TRBJ1-5, with 8 bases aligning to TRBD1. With V trimmed by 8 bases and J by 6 bases, 9 bases remained unmatched. CDR1 and CDR2 (germline): MNHEY, SVGAGI. The CDR3 runs 14 residues. CDR3 region: CASASQGAGQPQHF. DNA of the CDR3: TGTGCCAGCGCCTCGCAGGGGGCGGGTCAGCCCCAGCATTTT.

The chain recombines TRBV7-2 with TRBJ2-7, with a weak D call TRBD2 (6 bases). Trimming removed 3 bases at V and 7 bases at J, with 16 bases between. CDR3 length: 14 residues. Per the germline V gene, CDR1 is SGHTA and CDR2 is FQGNSA. The CDR3 DNA follows: TGTGCCAGCAGCTTCGGGGGAGTGACGGGGGAGCAGTACTTC. This codes for CASSFGGVTGEQYF.